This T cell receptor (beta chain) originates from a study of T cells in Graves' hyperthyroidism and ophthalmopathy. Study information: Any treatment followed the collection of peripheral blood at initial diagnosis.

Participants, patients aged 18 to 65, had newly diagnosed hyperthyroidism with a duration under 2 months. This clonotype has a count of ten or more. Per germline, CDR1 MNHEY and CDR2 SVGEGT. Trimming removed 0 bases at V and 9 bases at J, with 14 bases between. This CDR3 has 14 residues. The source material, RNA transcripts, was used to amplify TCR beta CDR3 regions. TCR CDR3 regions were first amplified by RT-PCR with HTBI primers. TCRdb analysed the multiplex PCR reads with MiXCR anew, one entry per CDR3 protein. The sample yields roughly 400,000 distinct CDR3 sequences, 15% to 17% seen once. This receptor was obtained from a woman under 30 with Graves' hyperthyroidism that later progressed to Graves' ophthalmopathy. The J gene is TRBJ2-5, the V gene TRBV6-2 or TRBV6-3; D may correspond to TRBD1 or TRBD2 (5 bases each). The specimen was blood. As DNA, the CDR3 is TGTGCCAGCAGTTACTCGATGGCCACGGGGCCCCAGTACTTC. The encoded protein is CASSYSMATGPQYF.